These T cell receptor beta chains were read from a single sample in a study of blood T cell repertoires in COVID-19. Using immunoSEQ multiplex PCR, the repertoire was profiled, and TCRdb retains in-frame clones only, with some absent. The table records 120,000 to 150,000 clones, about 82% of them present only once. The specimen was peripheral blood. All receptors come from a woman aged 40 to 55 with active or convalescent COVID-19. CDR3s include the opening cysteine and the closing phenylalanine or tryptophan. A D gene is named only where the DNA matches it firmly. Rows may omit the clone size; those that give it use once, few, many or a size class.

>TRBV6-1|TRBJ2-7|once|TRBD2
TGTGCCAGCAGTGAAGCCAGCGGGAAAGGCTACGAGCAGTACTTC
CASSEASGKGYEQYF
>TRBV4-1|TRBJ2-1|NA|TRBD2
TGCGCCAGCAGCCTAGGGTGGAGCGGGAGGGGTGAGCAGTTCTTC
CASSLGWSGRGEQFF
>TRBV10-1|TRBJ2-3|NA|NA
TGCGCCAGCAGTGAGTCGCCAGGTACAGATACGCAGTATTTT
CASSESPGTDTQYF
>TRBV6-5|TRBJ1-2|NA|TRBD1
TGTGCCAGCAGTTGGAAGGGGACAGGGTATGGCTACACCTTC
CASSWKGTGYGYTF
>TRBV6-6|TRBJ2-4|NA|NA
TGTGCCAGCAGTTACCCTCGGAGGGTGGACATTCAGTACTTC
CASSYPRRVDIQYF
>TRBV28|TRBJ1-5|NA|TRBD1
TGTGCCAGCAGGACGGGACAGGCCAGGGGGCTCAATCAGCCCCAGCATTTT
CASRTGQARGLNQPQHF
>TRBV21-1|TRBJ1-2|NA|NA
TGTGCCAGCACCCCAATACTCTCTAACTATGGCTACACCTTC
CASTPILSNYGYTF
>TRBV12-5|TRBJ2-1|NA|NA
TGTGCTAGTGGTTTGGAGGTCTTACGCGGGGATGAGCAGTTCTTC
CASGLEVLRGDEQFF
>TRBV5-1|TRBJ1-2|NA|NA
TGCGCCAGCAGGCACAGGGAAGGCTATGGCTACACCTTC
CASRHREGYGYTF
>TRBV15|TRBJ2-2|NA|TRBD1
TGTGCCACCAGCAGAGATCGACAGGGGCACACCGGGGAGCTGTTTTTT
CATSRDRQGHTGELFF
>TRBV9|TRBJ2-6|NA|NA
TGTGCCAGCAGCGTATCTCCCAACGTCCTGACTTTC
CASSVSPNVLTF
>TRBV6-5|TRBJ2-2|NA|NA
TGTGCCAGCAGAAGGGGCTGGGCCGGGGAGCTGTTTTTT
CASRRGWAGELFF
>TRBV11-2|TRBJ2-7|NA|NA
TGTGCCAGCAGCTTAGGTCGGAACAGACCCACAACATCCTACGAGCAGTACTTC
CASSLGRNRPTTSYEQYF
>TRBV6-5|TRBJ1-6|NA|NA
TGTGCCAGCAGTTGGGGGGGTACAAATTCACCCCTCCACTTT
CASSWGGTNSPLHF
>TRBV5-5|TRBJ1-6|NA|TRBD1
TGTGCCAGCAGCTGGGGACAGGGAGAAGGTTCACCCCTCCACTTT
CASSWGQGEGSPLHF
>TRBV9|TRBJ2-7|NA|TRBD2
TGTGCCAGCAGCGTAGAGGGTAGCGGGAGTTACGAGCAGTACTTC
CASSVEGSGSYEQYF
>TRBV5-6|TRBJ2-3|NA|NA
TGTGCCAGCAGCCCTAGCGTCGCAGATACGCAGTATTTT
CASSPSVADTQYF
>TRBV10-2|TRBJ1-1|NA|NA
TGCGCCAGCTGCGGGGCGGCGGTGGACGCAGCTTTCTTT
CASCGAAVDAAFF
>TRBV18|TRBJ1-1|NA|NA
TGTGCCAGCTCACCAGACAGACGCACTGAAGCTTTCTTT
CASSPDRRTEAFF
>TRBV29-1|TRBJ2-3|NA|NA
TGCAGCGTACTAGCAGCTCCCGCAGATACGCAGTATTTT
CSVLAAPADTQYF
>TRBV29-1|TRBJ2-2|NA|TRBD1
TGCAGCGCCCGCCCCGGGACAGGGGACACCGGGGAGCTGTTTTTT
CSARPGTGDTGELFF
>TRBV2|TRBJ2-5|NA|NA
TGTGCCACGCGGGGGCGGGTCCAAGAGACCCAGTACTTC
CATRGRVQETQYF
>TRBV6-2/TRBV6-3|TRBJ1-2|NA|NA
TGTGCCAGCAGTGCCTACGGGGGGAACTATGGCTACACCTTC
CASSAYGGNYGYTF
>TRBV7-9|TRBJ1-2|NA|TRBD1
TGTGCCAGCAGCTCCGGACAGGGGTCTGGCTACACCTTC
CASSSGQGSGYTF
>TRBV2|TRBJ1-1|NA|TRBD1
TGTGCCCTGAGGGACAGGGTGACTGAAGCTTTCTTT
CALRDRVTEAFF
>TRBV19|TRBJ2-1|few|TRBD2
TGTGCCAGTAGTCCTAGCGGGGGTTACAATGAGCAGTTCTTC
CASSPSGGYNEQFF
>TRBV7-9|TRBJ2-7|NA|NA
TGTGCCAGCAGCTTGGCCCTGTCCTACGAGCAGTACTTC
CASSLALSYEQYF
>TRBV5-1|TRBJ2-1|NA|TRBD2
TGCGCCAGCACCCCGGGGGGGGTAGCGGGGTACAATGAGCAGTTCTTC
CASTPGGVAGYNEQFF
>TRBV10-3|TRBJ2-7|NA|TRBD1
TGTGCCATCAGTGAGTCGAAGTTCGGCCAGGGGGAGCACGAGCAGTACTTC
CAISESKFGQGEHEQYF
>TRBV6-5|TRBJ2-3|NA|TRBD2
TGTGCCAGCTCTAAGCGGGGGGGCCTAGATACGCAGTATTTT
CASSKRGGLDTQYF
>TRBV6-5|TRBJ2-2|NA|NA
TGTGCCAGCAGTTACTCGATTTTCAGCGGCGGGGAGCTGTTTTTT
CASSYSIFSGGELFF
>TRBV4-3|TRBJ2-4|NA|NA
TGCGCCAGCAGCCAAGATCGGTCTGTGTTTGTAGCCAAAAACATTCAGTACTTC
CASSQDRSVFVAKNIQYF
>TRBV6-6|TRBJ2-1|NA|TRBD2
TGTGCCAGCAGAGGGAGGGGACTAGCGGACAATGAGCAGTTCTTC
CASRGRGLADNEQFF
>TRBV27|TRBJ1-6|once|NA
TGTGCCAGCAGACTCAGCCCCGCCCCGGAGGCACCCCTCCACTTT
CASRLSPAPEAPLHF
>TRBV7-2|TRBJ2-5|NA|TRBD2
TGTGCCAGCAGCTTAGGACTAGCCCGTATTCAAGAGACCCAGTACTTC
CASSLGLARIQETQYF
>TRBV7-2|TRBJ1-3|NA|TRBD1
TGTGCCAGCAGCCCCCAGGGACAGGGTATTTCAAACACCATATATTTT
CASSPQGQGISNTIYF
>TRBV21-1|TRBJ2-5|once|NA
TGTGCCAGCAGCAAAGTGCCTTTACGGGGGTCGCACCAAGAGACCCAGTACTTC
CASSKVPLRGSHQETQYF
>TRBV7-2|TRBJ2-1|NA|TRBD2
TGTGCCAGCAGGTACACTAGCGGGGGGAGCTCCTACAATGAGCAGTTCTTC
CASRYTSGGSSYNEQFF
>TRBV21-1|TRBJ2-4|NA|NA
TGTGCCAGCAGAACCGGGGTCTTAGCCAAAAACATTCAGTACTTC
CASRTGVLAKNIQYF
>TRBV29-1|TRBJ1-1|few|TRBD1
TGCAGCGTTGAGGGACAGCTGAACACTGAAGCTTTCTTT
CSVEGQLNTEAFF
>TRBV30|TRBJ1-1|NA|NA
TGTGCCTGGAGTGTACCCGAGAAGAACACTGAAGCTTTCTTT
CAWSVPEKNTEAFF